This TCR beta chain was identified in a study of T cell responses to AZD1222 COVID-19 vaccine. Clones were read by immunoSEQ multiplex PCR, and TCRdb kept only the in-frame ones, dropping some. The data show roughly 180,000 clones, with roughly 91% seen just once and approximately 1.9% held by the top ten. Analyses pooled second doses at about 4 or about 12 weeks. V lost 1 base to trimming and J lost 3 bases; unmatched junction nucleotides: 14. Germline V lookup: CDR1 LGHNA, CDR2 YNFKEQ. The CDR3 runs to 19 residues. This chain connects TRBV4-2 to TRBJ1-4, with 7 bases fitting TRBD1. The specimen was peripheral blood, collected 28 days after the second AZD1222 dose. The receptor's source is an adult who received the AZD1222 COVID-19 vaccine. DNA for the CDR3: TGTGCCAGCAGCCAAGGAGAGGCGGCAGGGGGTGCGGCTAATGAAAAACTGTTTTTT. Protein sequence: CASSQGEAAGGAANEKLFF.